One sample yielded the 21 T cell receptor beta chains listed below, sequenced in a study of T cells after yellow fever vaccination. MiXCR, applied by TCRdb to the 5' RACE reads, yields one record per CDR3 protein. Among 170,000 or so distinct CDR3 sequences listed, about 6% were seen once. This material consisted of CD4+ T cells sorted from PBMCs, taken on the day of the first yellow fever vaccination. The receptor set was obtained from a man aged 18-30 years who received the YFV17D yellow fever vaccine.

V is TRBV7-9 and J is TRBJ2-1, with D uncertain. Per germline, CDR1 SEHNR and CDR2 FQNEAQ (reference sequence). The CDR3 is 14 amino acids. With 6 bases removed from V and 0 bases from J, the gap between germline ends came to 9 bases. Here the CDR3 DNA reads TGTGCCAGCAGAAGCGCTGCCTCCTACAATGAGCAGTTCTTC. This gives the protein CASRSAASYNEQFF. The whole variable domain, filled in from reference TRBV7-9 and TRBJ2-1, reads DTGVSQNPRHKITKRGQNVTFRCDPISEHNRLYWYRQTLGQGPEFLTYFQNEAQLEKSRLLSDRFSAERPKGSFSTLEIQRTEQGDSAMYLCASRSAASYNEQFFGPGTRLTVL.

In its sample, this clonotype was seen a few times. The CDR3 here is CAISETGADNEQFF. In nucleotides, the CDR3 is TGTGCCATCAGTGAGACAGGGGCCGACAATGAGCAGTTCTTC. The chain has TRBV10-3 and TRBJ2-1; 7 bases match TRBD1. Germline lookup yields CDR1 ENHRY and CDR2 SYGVKD. V was pared by 2 bases and J by 5 bases, with 3 bases of the junction left unmatched. CDR3 length equals 14 residues.

At least ten counts were recorded for this clonotype. This rearrangement joins TRBV3-1 to TRBJ1-4, with D possibly being TRBD1 (6 bases). The CDR3 length is 16 residues. Trimming left V 2 bases short and J 4 bases short, with 14 bases between. From germline, CDR1 is LGHDT and CDR2 YNNKEL (reference sequence). For the CDR3, the DNA is TGTGCCAGCAGCCAACGGGGGCGCGGGGGTAATGAAAAACTGTTTTTT. Residues: CASSQRGRGGNEKLFF.

The chain couples TRBV6-1 to TRBJ2-7; D is perhaps TRBD2 (6 bases). Trimming left V 8 bases short and J 4 bases short, with 15 bases between. Looked up from germline, CDR1 is MNHNS and CDR2 is SASEGT. The CDR3 is 13 amino acids. The CDR3 sequence: CASGGREKYEQYF. CDR3 nucleotide sequence: TGTGCCAGCGGCGGTCGGGAGAAATACGAGCAGTACTTC.

This clonotype was seen a few times. The chain employs TRBV6-6 and TRBJ2-4, with D possibly TRBD2 on 6 matching bases. The V end was cut by 7 bases, the J end by 1 base, with 8 bases between. The CDR3 sequence is 13 residues long. Germline loops: CDR1 MNHNY, CDR2 SVGAGI (reference sequence). The CDR3 reads CASTEGAKNIQYF. The DNA for the CDR3 is TGTGCCAGCACGGAGGGGGCCAAAAACATTCAGTACTTC.

In this sample, this clonotype turned up a few times. V and J are TRBV18 and TRBJ2-1, with D tentatively TRBD2 (6 bases). Germline-derived CDR1 and CDR2 are KGHSH and LQKENI. The CDR3 runs 16 residues. Trimming took 0 bases from V and 6 from J, leaving 15 bases between them. CDR3: CASSPPKLAGGNEQFF. CDR3 sequence (DNA): TGTGCCAGCTCACCACCGAAGTTAGCCGGGGGCAATGAGCAGTTCTTC.

This clonotype came up many times. The rearrangement links TRBV14 to TRBJ2-3; tentatively, D is TRBD2 (6 bases). This CDR3 has 16 amino acids. V lost 0 bases and J 2 bases, leaving 12 bases between the germline ends. Germline loops: CDR1 SGHDN, CDR2 FVKESK. The CDR3 DNA sequence: TGTGCCAGCAGCCAAGATCCCCCGGGACTCACAGATACGCAGTATTTT. This translates into CASSQDPPGLTDTQYF.

The rearrangement uses TRBV7-8 and TRBJ2-1, with D possibly being TRBD1 or TRBD2 (6 bases each). Germline CDR1 is SGHVS and CDR2 is FQNEAQ. Trimming removed 5 bases from V and 0 bases from J, with 14 bases in between. This CDR3 is built from 16 residues. For the CDR3, the DNA is TGTGCCAGCAGCCCTCGGGGGCTTTACTCCTACAATGAGCAGTTCTTC. Its translation: CASSPRGLYSYNEQFF.

Many counts were recorded for this clonotype. V is TRBV4-3 and J is TRBJ2-7; unclear D gene. The CDR3 covers 15 residues. V lost 1 base, J lost 2 bases, and 12 bases lay in between. Per germline, CDR1 LGHNA and CDR2 YSLEER. CDR3 in amino acids: CASSQVISSTYEQYF. CDR3 coding DNA: TGCGCCAGCAGCCAAGTTATTAGCTCCACCTACGAGCAGTACTTC.

The chain recombines TRBV6-5 with TRBJ1-6; D is undetermined. V gave up 0 bases and J gave up 4 bases, with 10 bases separating them. The CDR3 is made up of 16 amino acids. Germline values: CDR1 MNHEY, CDR2 SVGAGI. The CDR3 reads CASSYSSGPYNSPLHF. CDR3 in DNA: TGTGCCAGCAGTTACTCGTCAGGACCGTATAATTCACCCCTCCACTTT.

This clonotype was seen ten or more times. A junction end diverges from the germline sequence, so it may reflect a read error. The chain joins TRBV7-8 to TRBJ2-1; 8 bases are a match to TRBD1. CDR3 length: 13 amino acids. Germline CDR1 SGHVS, CDR2 FQNEAQ. CDR3 in DNA: TGTGCCAGCAGCCAGCAATGGACAGGGCCCAGAATCTTC. It translates to CASSQQWTGPRIF.

This chain links TRBV20-1 with TRBJ1-2; no definite D call. CDR3 length: 15 residues. Germline V gene data show CDR1 as DFQATT and CDR2 as SNEGSKA (reference sequence). V lost 6 bases and J lost 4, with 21 bases in between. CDR3 residues: CSARKEGENAYGYTF. The DNA for the CDR3 is TGCAGTGCGCGTAAGGAGGGCGAGAACGCCTATGGCTACACCTTC.

Turning to this clonotype: A much larger clonotype is one base distant, so this may be a read error. The V and J genes are TRBV4-3 and TRBJ1-4, with D uncertain. Trimming took 0 bases from V and 7 from J, leaving 15 bases between them. There are 16 residues in the CDR3. The germline gives CDR1 LGHNA, CDR2 YSLEER. Written as DNA, the CDR3 is TGCGCCAGCAGCCAAGACCCCCCGAGGGAGAGTGAAAAACTGTTTTTT. Translating it yields CASSQDPPRESEKLFF.

The gene calls are TRBV7-3 and TRBJ1-6; D gene ambiguous. Trimming removed 5 bases at V and 9 bases at J, with 11 bases between. The length of the CDR3 is 13 residues. CDR1 and CDR2 from the germline V gene are SGHTA and FQGTGA. CDR3 sequence: CASSSEFGSPLHF. The CDR3 DNA follows: TGTGCCAGCAGCAGCGAATTTGGTTCACCCCTCCACTTT.

This clonotype came up a few times. The chain employs TRBV11-2 and TRBJ1-1; D unclear. CDR3 length equals 13 residues. The V gene lost 6 bases and the J gene lost 4 bases, with 12 bases spanning the gap. Germline CDR1 SGHAT, CDR2 FQNNGV. The CDR3 coding sequence is TGTGCCAGCAGTATAACTTGGAGCACTGAAGCTTTCTTT. It yields the protein CASSITWSTEAFF.

This clonotype was found many times. This chain joins TRBV5-1 and TRBJ2-2, with TRBD1 identical over 7 bases. Germline V gene sequence: CDR1 SGHRS, CDR2 YFSETQ. This CDR3 has 15 residues. V trimming: 4 bases; J trimming: 4 bases; junction bases outside the gene matches: 7. The CDR3 nucleotides read TGCGCCAGCAGCCGGGACAGACTTTTCACCGGGGAGCTGTTTTTT. Translated: CASSRDRLFTGELFF.

This rearrangement joins TRBV6-1 to TRBJ1-2; TRBD1 might be the D (5 bases). CDR1 is MNHNS and CDR2 is SASEGT in the germline V gene. The V end was cut by 9 bases, the J end by 2 bases, with 19 bases between. CDR3 length: 15 amino acids. In nucleotides, the CDR3 is TGTGCCAGTAGACAGTCCGGCCCTTTCAACTATGGCTACACCTTC. Translated: CASRQSGPFNYGYTF.

This clonotype showed up just a few times. V usage is TRBV2 and J usage is TRBJ2-3; tentative D call: TRBD1 (5 bases). Germline V CDR1 and CDR2: SNHLY, FYNNEI. Trimming left V 8 bases short and J 4 bases short, with 19 bases between. This CDR3 comprises 15 residues. The CDR3 here is CASDGHKNRPDTQYF. CDR3 DNA: TGTGCCAGCGACGGACACAAAAACCGACCAGATACGCAGTATTTT.

The rearrangement links TRBV18 to TRBJ2-7; unclear D gene. Germline V gene lookup returns CDR1 KGHSH and CDR2 LQKENI. The V end lost 1 base, the J end lost 2 bases, and 9 bases lay between the germline ends. The CDR3 is 14 residues long. The CDR3 region is CASSPLGEPYEQYF. DNA of the CDR3: TGTGCCAGCTCACCACTTGGTGAGCCCTACGAGCAGTACTTC.

This clonotype was counted at least ten times. The rearrangement joins TRBV18 to TRBJ1-1; D uncertain. Germline CDR1 is KGHSH and CDR2 is LQKENI. The CDR3 spans 16 residues. The V end was cut by 2 bases, the J end by 3 bases, with 16 bases between. The CDR3 region is CASSPWAGRGDTEAFF. The CDR3 DNA reads TGTGCCAGCTCACCATGGGCCGGACGAGGTGACACTGAAGCTTTCTTT.

This clonotype was seen at least ten times. J is TRBJ2-2 and V is TRBV4-3; D is possibly TRBD2 (6 bases). This CDR3 has 17 amino acids. With 2 bases removed from V and 8 bases from J, the gap between germline ends came to 21 bases. The germline CDR1 and CDR2 sequences are LGHNA and YSLEER. The CDR3 loop reads CASSQFLLARGVGELFF. Written as DNA, the CDR3 is TGCGCCAGCAGCCAATTCCTTCTAGCGAGGGGCGTGGGGGAGCTGTTTTTT.